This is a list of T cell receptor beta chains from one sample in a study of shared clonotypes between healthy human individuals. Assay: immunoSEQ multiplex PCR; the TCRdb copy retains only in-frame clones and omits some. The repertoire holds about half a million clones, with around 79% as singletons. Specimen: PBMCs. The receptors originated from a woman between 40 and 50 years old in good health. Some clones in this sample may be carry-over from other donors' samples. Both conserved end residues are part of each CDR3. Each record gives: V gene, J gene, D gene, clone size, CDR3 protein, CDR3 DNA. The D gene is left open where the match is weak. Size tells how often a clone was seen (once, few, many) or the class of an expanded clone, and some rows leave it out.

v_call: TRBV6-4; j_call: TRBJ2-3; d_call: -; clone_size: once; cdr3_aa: CASSDSSAGTDTQYF; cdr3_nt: TGTGCCAGCAGTGACTCGTCAGCGGGCACAGATACGCAGTATTTT
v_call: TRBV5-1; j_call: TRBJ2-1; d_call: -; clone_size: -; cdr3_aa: CASSLAQGLNEQFF; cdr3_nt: TGCGCCAGCAGCTTGGCGCAGGGGCTCAATGAGCAGTTCTTC
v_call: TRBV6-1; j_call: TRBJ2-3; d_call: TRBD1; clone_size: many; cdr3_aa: CASSTGGRTDTQYF; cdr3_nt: TGTGCCAGCAGCACAGGGGGCCGCACAGATACGCAGTATTTT
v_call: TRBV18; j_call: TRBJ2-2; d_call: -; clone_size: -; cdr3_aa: CASSPVSGRNTGELFF; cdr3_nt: TGTGCCAGCTCACCGGTTAGCGGAAGGAACACCGGGGAGCTGTTTTTT
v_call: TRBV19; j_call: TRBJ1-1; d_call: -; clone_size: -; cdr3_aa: CASIGSAGNTEAFF; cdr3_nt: TGTGCCAGTATAGGGTCGGCGGGGAACACTGAAGCTTTCTTT
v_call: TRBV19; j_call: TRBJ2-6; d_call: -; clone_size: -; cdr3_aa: CASSIDPRGFSGANVLTF; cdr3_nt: TGTGCCAGTAGTATAGATCCCCGGGGATTCTCTGGGGCCAACGTCCTGACTTTC
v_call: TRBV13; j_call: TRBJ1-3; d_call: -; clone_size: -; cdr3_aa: CASSLGFRGSGNTIYF; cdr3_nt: TGTGCCAGCAGCTTAGGTTTCAGGGGCTCTGGAAACACCATATATTTT
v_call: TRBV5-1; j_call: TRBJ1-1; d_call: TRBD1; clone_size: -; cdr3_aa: CASTRDRGGGTEAFF; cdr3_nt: TGCGCCAGCACCCGGGACAGGGGAGGGGGCACTGAAGCTTTCTTT
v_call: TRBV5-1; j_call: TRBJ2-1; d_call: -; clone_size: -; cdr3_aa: CASSLGGTAYNEQFF; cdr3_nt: TGCGCCAGCAGCTTGGGAGGGACCGCCTACAATGAGCAGTTCTTC
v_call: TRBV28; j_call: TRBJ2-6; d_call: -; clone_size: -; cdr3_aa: CASSPDRGANVLTF; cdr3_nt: TGTGCCAGCAGCCCCGACAGGGGGGCCAACGTCCTGACTTTC
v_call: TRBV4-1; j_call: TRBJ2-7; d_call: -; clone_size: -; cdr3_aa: CASSQDGRGGAQQYF; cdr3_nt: TGCGCCAGCAGCCAAGACGGCCGGGGCGGCGCTCAGCAGTACTTC
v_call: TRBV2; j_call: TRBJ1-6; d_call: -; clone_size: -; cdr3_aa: CASSARIPYNSPLHF; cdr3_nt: TGTGCCAGCAGTGCCAGGATCCCCTATAATTCACCCCTCCACTTT
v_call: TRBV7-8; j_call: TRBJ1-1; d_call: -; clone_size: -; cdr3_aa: CASSLGAGGGTEAFF; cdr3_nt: TGTGCCAGCAGCTTAGGCGCCGGGGGAGGGACTGAAGCTTTCTTT
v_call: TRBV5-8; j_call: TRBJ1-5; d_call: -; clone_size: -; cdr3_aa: CASSTRGNQPQHF; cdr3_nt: TGTGCCAGCAGCACCAGGGGCAATCAGCCCCAGCATTTT
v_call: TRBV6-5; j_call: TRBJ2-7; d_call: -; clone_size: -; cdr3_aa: CASSYLGEQYF; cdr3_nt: TGTGCCAGCAGTTACCTAGGCGAGCAGTACTTC
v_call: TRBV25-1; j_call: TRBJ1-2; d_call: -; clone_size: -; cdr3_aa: CASSPPQGGSGTYGYTF; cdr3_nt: TGTGCCAGCAGCCCCCCCCAGGGCGGCAGTGGAACTTATGGCTACACCTTC
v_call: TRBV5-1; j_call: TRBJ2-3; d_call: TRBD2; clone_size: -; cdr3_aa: CASSLASVAGGITDTQYF; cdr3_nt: TGCGCCAGCAGCTTGGCATCAGTAGCGGGAGGGATCACAGATACGCAGTATTTT
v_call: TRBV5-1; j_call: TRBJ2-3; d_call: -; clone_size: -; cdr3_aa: CASSLRTGSSTDTQYF; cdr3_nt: TGCGCCAGCAGCTTGCGAACAGGGAGTTCCACAGATACGCAGTATTTT
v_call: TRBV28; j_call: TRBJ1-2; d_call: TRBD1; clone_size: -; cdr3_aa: CASSFGDRLWYGYTF; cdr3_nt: TGTGCCAGCAGTTTTGGGGACAGGCTGTGGTATGGCTACACCTTC
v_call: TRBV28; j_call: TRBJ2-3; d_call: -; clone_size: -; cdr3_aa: CASSTQPDTQYF; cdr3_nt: TGTGCCAGCAGCACCCAGCCAGATACGCAGTATTTT
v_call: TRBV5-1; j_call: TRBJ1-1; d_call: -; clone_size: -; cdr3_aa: CASSPLSITRTNTEAFF; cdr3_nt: TGCGCCAGCAGCCCCCTTAGTATTACACGGACCAACACTGAAGCTTTCTTT
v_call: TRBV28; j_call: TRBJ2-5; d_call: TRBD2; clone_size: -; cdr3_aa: CASSVAGVSKTQYF; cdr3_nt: TGTGCCAGCAGCGTAGCGGGAGTGTCGAAGACCCAGTACTTC
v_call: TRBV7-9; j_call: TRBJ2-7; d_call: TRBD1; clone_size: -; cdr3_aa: CASSSRDSYEQYF; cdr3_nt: TGTGCCAGCAGCTCCAGGGACAGCTACGAGCAGTACTTC
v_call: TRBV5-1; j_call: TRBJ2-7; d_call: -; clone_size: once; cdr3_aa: CASSFSAGTYEQYF; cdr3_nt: TGCGCCAGCAGCTTCTCCGCAGGCACCTACGAGCAGTACTTC
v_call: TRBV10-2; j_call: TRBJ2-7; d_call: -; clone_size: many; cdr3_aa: CASHGSSYEQYF; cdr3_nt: TGCGCCAGCCACGGGAGCTCCTACGAGCAGTACTTC
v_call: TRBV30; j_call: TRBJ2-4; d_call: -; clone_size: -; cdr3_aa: CAWKSEGRDIQYF; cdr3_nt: TGTGCCTGGAAATCGGAGGGCCGGGACATTCAGTACTTC
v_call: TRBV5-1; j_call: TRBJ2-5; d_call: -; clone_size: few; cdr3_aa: CASSLVPGPRGETQYF; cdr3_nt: TGCGCCAGCAGCTTGGTACCAGGACCACGTGGGGAGACCCAGTACTTC
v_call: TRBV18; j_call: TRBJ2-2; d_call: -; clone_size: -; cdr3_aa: CASSPPGSNTGELFF; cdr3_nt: TGTGCCAGCTCACCACCCGGGTCAAACACCGGGGAGCTGTTTTTT
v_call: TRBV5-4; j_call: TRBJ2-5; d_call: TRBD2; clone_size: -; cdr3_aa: CASSFGINLYGRGETQYF; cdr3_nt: TGTGCCAGCAGCTTTGGAATAAACCTTTACGGGAGGGGAGAGACCCAGTACTTC
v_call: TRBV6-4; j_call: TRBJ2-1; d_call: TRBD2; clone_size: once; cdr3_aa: CASSLGTSENDEQFF; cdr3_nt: TGTGCCAGCAGTCTTGGGACTAGCGAGAACGATGAGCAGTTCTTC
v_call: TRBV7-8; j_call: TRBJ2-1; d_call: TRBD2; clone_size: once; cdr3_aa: CASSPRLAGGPNEQFF; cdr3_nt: TGTGCCAGCAGCCCCCGACTAGCGGGAGGGCCAAATGAGCAGTTCTTC
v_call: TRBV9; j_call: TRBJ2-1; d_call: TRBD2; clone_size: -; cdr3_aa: CASSVGSSGSVGEQFF; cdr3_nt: TGTGCCAGCAGCGTAGGTTCTAGCGGGAGTGTGGGTGAGCAGTTCTTC
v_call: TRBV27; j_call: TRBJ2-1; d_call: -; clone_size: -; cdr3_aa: CATTSLGGNEQFF; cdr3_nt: TGTGCCACTACGTCATTAGGGGGAAATGAGCAGTTCTTC
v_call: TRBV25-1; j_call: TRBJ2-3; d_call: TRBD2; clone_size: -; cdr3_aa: CASSELAGGPSYF; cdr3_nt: TGTGCCAGCAGTGAACTAGCGGGAGGGCCATCGTATTTT
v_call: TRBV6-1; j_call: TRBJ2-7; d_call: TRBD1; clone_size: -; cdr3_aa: CASRKGGQRSYEQYF; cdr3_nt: TGTGCCAGCAGGAAAGGGGGACAGCGTTCCTACGAGCAGTACTTC
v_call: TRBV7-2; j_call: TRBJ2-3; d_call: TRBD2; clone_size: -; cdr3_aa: CASSLNGRGTDTQYF; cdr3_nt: TGTGCCAGCAGCTTGAACGGGAGGGGCACAGATACGCAGTATTTT
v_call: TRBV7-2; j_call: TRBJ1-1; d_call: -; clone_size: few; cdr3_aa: CASSPSSGLRSEAFF; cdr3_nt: TGTGCCAGCAGCCCTTCTTCCGGGTTAAGGTCTGAAGCTTTCTTT
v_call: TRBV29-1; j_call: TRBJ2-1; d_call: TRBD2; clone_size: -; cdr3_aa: CSVASGRSYNEQFF; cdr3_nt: TGCAGCGTCGCTAGCGGGAGGTCCTACAATGAGCAGTTCTTC
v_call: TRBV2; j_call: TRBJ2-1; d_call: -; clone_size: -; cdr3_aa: CASGDLYNEQFF; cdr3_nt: TGTGCCAGCGGTGACTTATACAATGAGCAGTTCTTC
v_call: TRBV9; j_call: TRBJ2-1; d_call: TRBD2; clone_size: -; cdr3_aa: CASSVAGLAGGPINEQFF; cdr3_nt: TGTGCCAGCAGCGTAGCGGGACTAGCGGGAGGGCCCATCAATGAGCAGTTCTTC
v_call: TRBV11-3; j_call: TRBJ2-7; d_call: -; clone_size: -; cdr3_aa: CASSLAKGRQTSYEQYF; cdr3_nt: TGTGCCAGCAGCTTGGCTAAAGGTCGGCAGACCTCCTACGAGCAGTACTTC
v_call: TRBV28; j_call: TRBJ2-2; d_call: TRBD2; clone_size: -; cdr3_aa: CASSSGTSVNTGELFF; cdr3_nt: TGTGCCAGCAGTTCCGGGACTAGCGTGAACACCGGGGAGCTGTTTTTT
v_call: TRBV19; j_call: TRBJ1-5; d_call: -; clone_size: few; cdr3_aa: CASSIVGGEQPQHF; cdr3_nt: TGTGCCAGTAGTATAGTTGGTGGAGAGCAGCCCCAGCATTTT
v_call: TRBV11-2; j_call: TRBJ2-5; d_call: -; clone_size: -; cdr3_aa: CASSLVSGHLQETQYF; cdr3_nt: TGTGCCAGCAGCTTAGTATCGGGACACTTACAAGAGACCCAGTACTTC
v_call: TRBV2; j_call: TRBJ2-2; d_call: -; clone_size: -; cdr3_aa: CASSVGAGRGELFF; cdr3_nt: TGTGCCAGCAGTGTGGGAGCGGGCCGCGGGGAGCTGTTTTTT
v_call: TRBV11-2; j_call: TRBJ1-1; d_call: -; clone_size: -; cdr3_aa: CASSPGDTGNTEAFF; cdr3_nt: TGTGCCAGCAGCCCAGGGGACACGGGGAACACTGAAGCTTTCTTT
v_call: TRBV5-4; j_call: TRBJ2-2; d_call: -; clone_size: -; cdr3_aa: CASSPPGTGELFF; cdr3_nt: TGTGCCAGCAGCCCCCCCGGGACCGGGGAGCTGTTTTTT
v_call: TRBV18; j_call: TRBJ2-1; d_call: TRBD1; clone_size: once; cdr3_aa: CASSRGTGADEQFF; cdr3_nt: TGTGCCAGCTCACGGGGGACAGGGGCCGATGAGCAGTTCTTC
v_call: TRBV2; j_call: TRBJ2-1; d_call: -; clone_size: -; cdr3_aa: CASSEADPKFF; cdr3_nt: TGTGCCAGCAGTGAAGCGGACCCAAAGTTCTTC
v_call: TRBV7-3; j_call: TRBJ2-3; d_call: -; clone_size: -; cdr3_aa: CASSPKRTDTQYF; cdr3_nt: TGTGCCAGCAGCCCAAAACGGACAGATACGCAGTATTTT